Shown below are 11 T cell receptor beta chains from a single sample sequenced in a study of blood T cell repertoires in COVID-19 (dated by TCRdb to about 2020). Library prep was done by the immunoSEQ multiplex PCR assay. The table comes from immuneACCESS by way of TCRdb, which keeps in-frame sequences with V and J called. Part of the clones is missing from these tables; in studies checked, under half for an unresolved V gene and the rest for unknown reasons. In this sample the table shows around 230,000 clones, approximately 81% of which occur a single time. In total, the top ten clones hold 6% to 9.5% of the sample. Input material: peripheral blood. These TCRs come from a woman aged 80 or older with acute or convalescent COVID-19.

This chain joins TRBV6-5 and TRBJ2-6, with D uncertain. The CDR3 consists of 14 residues. Trimming pared 7 bases from V and 2 bases from J, leaving 9 bases between. CDR1 is MNHEY and CDR2 is SVGAGI in the germline V gene. The CDR3 protein is CASTGLTGANVLTF. The CDR3 DNA follows: TGTGCCAGCACAGGCCTCACTGGGGCCAACGTCCTGACTTTC.

The gene calls are TRBV15 and TRBJ1-1; D might be TRBD1 (6 bases). V lost 2 bases to trimming and J lost 1 base, with 8 bases between them. CDR3 size: 14 residues. CDR1 is LNHNV and CDR2 is YYDKDF in the germline V gene (reference sequence). The CDR3 DNA is TGTGCCACCAGCAGAACAGGGACGAACACTGAAGCTTTCTTT. Encoded protein: CATSRTGTNTEAFF.

The chain employs TRBV25-1 and TRBJ2-7, with 8 bases aligning to TRBD1. CDR1 and CDR2 (germline): MGHDK, SYGVNS. The CDR3 runs 15 residues. V lost 3 bases to trimming and J lost 3 bases; unmatched junction nucleotides: 7. Here the CDR3 reads CASSDRRTGYYEQYF. In DNA form, the CDR3 reads TGTGCCAGCAGTGATCGTAGGACAGGGTACTACGAGCAGTACTTC.

This clone has more than one count but fewer than ten. The gene calls are TRBV6-1 and TRBJ2-7, with TRBD1 identical over 10 bases. This CDR3 region has 15 residues. V dropped 2 bases and J dropped 2; count of bases not matched to a gene: 3. Germline assignment: CDR1 MNHNS and CDR2 SASEGT. CDR3 residues: CASSEWTGGTYEQYF. CDR3 in DNA: TGTGCCAGCAGTGAATGGACAGGGGGAACCTACGAGCAGTACTTC.

In nucleotides, the CDR3 is TGTGCCAGCAGCTTAGGTCCTAGCATCAAGGAGCAGTTCTTC. Its protein is CASSLGPSIKEQFF. This chain joins TRBV13 and TRBJ2-1; the D gene is possibly TRBD2 (5 bases). Germline lookup yields CDR1 PRHDT and CDR2 FYEKMQ (reference sequence). The length of the CDR3 is 14 residues. The V end was cut by 0 bases, the J end by 10 bases, with 13 bases between.

This chain joins TRBV6-5 and TRBJ1-1; no clear D gene. This CDR3 is built from 15 residues. Germline V gene lookup returns CDR1 MNHEY and CDR2 SVGAGI. Trimming shortened V by 0 bases and J by 4 bases, and 12 bases separated the two germline ends. The CDR3 coding sequence is TGTGCCAGCAGTTACTCCTTATCGGGGAGCACTGAAGCTTTCTTT. Encoded protein: CASSYSLSGSTEAFF.

CDR3 nucleotides: TGTGCCAGCAGCTTGGAGGGACTAGCGGCCTTCTTGTACGAGCAGTACTTC. It yields the protein CASSLEGLAAFLYEQYF. The chain couples TRBV5-5 to TRBJ2-7; 11 bases match TRBD2. The ends lost 0 bases at V and 4 bases at J; junction bases unmatched: 9. This CDR3 is 17 amino acids long. CDR1 SGHKS and CDR2 YYEKEE come from the germline V gene (reference sequence).

This chain joins TRBV28 and TRBJ1-1, with 7 bases matching TRBD1. The length of the CDR3 is 14 residues. V lost 6 bases to trimming and J lost 7 bases; unmatched junction nucleotides: 11. The germline V gene encodes CDR1 MDHEN and CDR2 SYDVKM. This chain's CDR3 is CASREDTGVGEAFF. Here the CDR3 DNA reads TGTGCCAGCAGGGAAGACACAGGGGTGGGTGAAGCTTTCTTT.

CDR3: CASSFLTSGRAIIATDTQYF. The CDR3 DNA sequence: TGTGCCAGCAGTTTTCTGACTAGCGGGAGGGCCATTATTGCCACAGATACGCAGTATTTT. The chain carries TRBV28 and TRBJ2-3; 14 bases fit TRBD2. After removal of 3 bases from V and 2 bases from J, the junction contained 13 bases not matched to a gene. There are 20 residues in the CDR3. From germline, CDR1 is MDHEN and CDR2 SYDVKM.

The chain combines TRBV5-1 with TRBJ2-5; TRBD1 agrees at 7 bases. With V trimmed by 0 bases and J by 7 bases, 9 bases remained unmatched. Germline V gives CDR1 SGHRS, CDR2 YFSETQ. CDR3 length: 15 amino acids. The CDR3 loop is CASSLGDSGLGTQYF. The DNA for the CDR3 is TGCGCCAGCAGCTTGGGGGACAGCGGCCTCGGGACCCAGTACTTC.

The chain joins TRBV25-1 to TRBJ1-1; D remains unclear. Germline CDR1 is MGHDK and CDR2 is SYGVNS. The CDR3 is 11 amino acids. Between the trimmed V and J ends, which lost 5 bases and 11 bases, there was a span of 12 bases. The CDR3: CASSLSKEAFF. The CDR3, as DNA: TGTGCCAGCAGTTTGTCCAAGGAGGCTTTCTTT. Full variable domain (rest looked up from reference TRBV25-1 and TRBJ1-1): EADIYQTPRYLVIGTGKKITLECSQTMGHDKMYWYQQDPGMELHLIHYSYGVNSTEKGDLSSESTVSRIRTEHFPLTLESARPSHTSQYLCASSLSKEAFFGQGTRLTVV.